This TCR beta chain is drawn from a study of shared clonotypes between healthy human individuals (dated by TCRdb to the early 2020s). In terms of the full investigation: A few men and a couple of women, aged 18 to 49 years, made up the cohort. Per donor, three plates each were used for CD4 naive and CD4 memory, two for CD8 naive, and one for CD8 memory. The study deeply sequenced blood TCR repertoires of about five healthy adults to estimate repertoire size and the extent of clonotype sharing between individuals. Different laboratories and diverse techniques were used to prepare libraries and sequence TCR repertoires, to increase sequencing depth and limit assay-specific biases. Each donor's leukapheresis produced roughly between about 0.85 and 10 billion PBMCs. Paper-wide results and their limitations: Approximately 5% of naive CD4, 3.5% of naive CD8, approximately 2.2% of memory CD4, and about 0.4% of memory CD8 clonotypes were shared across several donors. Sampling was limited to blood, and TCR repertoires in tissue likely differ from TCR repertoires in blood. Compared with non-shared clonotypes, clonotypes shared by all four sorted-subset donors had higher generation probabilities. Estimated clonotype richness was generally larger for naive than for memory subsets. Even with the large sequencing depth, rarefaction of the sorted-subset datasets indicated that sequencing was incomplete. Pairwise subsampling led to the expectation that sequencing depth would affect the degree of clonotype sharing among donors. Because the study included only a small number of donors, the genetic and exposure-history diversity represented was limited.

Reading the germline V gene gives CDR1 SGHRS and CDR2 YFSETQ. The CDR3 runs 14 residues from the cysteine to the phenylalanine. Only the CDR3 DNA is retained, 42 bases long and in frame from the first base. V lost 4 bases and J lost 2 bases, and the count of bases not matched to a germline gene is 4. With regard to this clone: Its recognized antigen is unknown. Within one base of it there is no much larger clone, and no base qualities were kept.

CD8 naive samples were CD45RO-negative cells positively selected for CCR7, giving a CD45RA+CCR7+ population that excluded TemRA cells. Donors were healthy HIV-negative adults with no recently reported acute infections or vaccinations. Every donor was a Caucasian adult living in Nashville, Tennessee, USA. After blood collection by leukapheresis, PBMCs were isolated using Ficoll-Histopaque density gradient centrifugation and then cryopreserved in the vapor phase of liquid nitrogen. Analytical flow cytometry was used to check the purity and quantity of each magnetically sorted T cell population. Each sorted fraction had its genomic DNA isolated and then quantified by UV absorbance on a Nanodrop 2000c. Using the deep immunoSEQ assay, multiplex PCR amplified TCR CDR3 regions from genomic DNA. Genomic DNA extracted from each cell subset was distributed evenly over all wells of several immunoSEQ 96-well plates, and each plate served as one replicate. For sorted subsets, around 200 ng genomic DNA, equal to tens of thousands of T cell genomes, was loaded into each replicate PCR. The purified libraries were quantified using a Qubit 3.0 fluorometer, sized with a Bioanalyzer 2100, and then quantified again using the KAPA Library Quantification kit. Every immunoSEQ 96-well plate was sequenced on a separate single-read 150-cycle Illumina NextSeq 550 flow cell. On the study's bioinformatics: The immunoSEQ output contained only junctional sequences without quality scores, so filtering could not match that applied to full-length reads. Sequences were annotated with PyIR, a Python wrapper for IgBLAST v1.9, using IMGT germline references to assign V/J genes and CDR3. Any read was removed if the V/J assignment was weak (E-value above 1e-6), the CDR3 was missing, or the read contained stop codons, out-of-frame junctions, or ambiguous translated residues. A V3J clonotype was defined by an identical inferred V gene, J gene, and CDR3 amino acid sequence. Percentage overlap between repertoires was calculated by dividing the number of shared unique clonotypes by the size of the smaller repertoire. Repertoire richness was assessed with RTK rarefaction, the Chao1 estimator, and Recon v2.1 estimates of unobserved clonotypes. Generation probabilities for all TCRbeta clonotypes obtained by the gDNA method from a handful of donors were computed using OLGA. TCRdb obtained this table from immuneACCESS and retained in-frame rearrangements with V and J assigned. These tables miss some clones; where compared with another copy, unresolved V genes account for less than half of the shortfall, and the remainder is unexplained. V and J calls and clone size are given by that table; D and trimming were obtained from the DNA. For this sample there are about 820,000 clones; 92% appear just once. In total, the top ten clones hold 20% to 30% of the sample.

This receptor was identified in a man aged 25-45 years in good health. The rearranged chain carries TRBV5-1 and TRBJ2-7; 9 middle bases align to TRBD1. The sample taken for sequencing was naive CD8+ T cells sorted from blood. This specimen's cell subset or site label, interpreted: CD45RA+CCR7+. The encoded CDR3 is CASSRDRDPYEQYF. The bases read TGCGCCAGCAGCAGGGACAGGGACCCCTACGAGCAGTACTTC.